Shown below are 20 T cell receptor beta chains from a single sample sequenced in a study of regulatory T cells in long-lasting Graves disease. As to time point: newly diagnosed GD, antithyroid drugs for less than 3 months. RNA isolated from PBMCs was used to make the TCR library. With iRepertoire HTBI primers and Arm-PCR of CDR3 regions, TCR beta libraries were built. TCRdb re-called the multiplex PCR reads with MiXCR, one entry per CDR3 protein. Of 450,000 to 700,000 distinct CDR3 sequences listed, roughly 13% are singletons. This sample also belongs to another study, concerning T cells in Graves' hyperthyroidism and ophthalmopathy.

The sequencing used peripheral blood mononuclear cells (PBMCs), collected at new diagnosis, from a patient treated with antithyroid drugs. These receptors all stem from a man younger than 40 with Graves disease.

This clonotype came up many times. The chain uses TRBV7-9 and TRBJ2-6; no clear D gene. Germline loops: CDR1 SEHNR, CDR2 FQNEAQ (reference sequence). This CDR3 spans 15 amino acids. Trimming pared 1 base from V and 2 bases from J, leaving 6 bases between. CDR3 sequence reads: CASSLDHPGANVLTF. The CDR3 nucleotides read TGTGCCAGCAGCTTAGATCATCCTGGGGCCAACGTCCTGACTTTC.

The sample holds many counts of this clonotype. This CDR3 reads CASSLLETGGYEQYF. CDR3 coding DNA: TGTGCCAGCAGCTTACTGGAGACAGGGGGCTACGAGCAGTACTTC. The chain uses TRBV5-6 and TRBJ2-7; 9 bases line up with TRBD1. Germline CDR1 SGHDT, CDR2 YYEEEE. V was clipped by 2 bases and J by 3 bases; unmatched bases: 6. The CDR3 contains 15 residues.

Comment on this clonotype: A read error may explain this, as a much larger clone is one base away. The V call is TRBV20-1, the J call TRBJ2-7, with 9 bases aligning to TRBD1. V lost 3 bases, J lost 3 bases, and 3 bases stayed unmatched. The germline V gene encodes CDR1 DFQATT and CDR2 SNEGSKA (reference sequence). CDR3 length equals 13 residues. CDR3 DNA sequence: TGCAGTGCTAGCCGACAGGGGGGCTACGAGCAGTACTTC. Amino acid sequence: CSASRQGGYEQYF.

This clonotype appeared a few times. Given a far larger clone just one base away, this is likely a sequencing read error. The chain combines TRBV6-4 with TRBJ2-7, with D possibly TRBD2 on 7 matching bases. Trimming shortened V by 5 bases and J by 7 bases, and 18 bases separated the two germline ends. Germline V gene sequence: CDR1 MRHNA, CDR2 SNTAGT. The CDR3 is 14 amino acids. The CDR3 region has the DNA TGTGCCAGCAGTCTAGCGGAGGGGGGCAATGAGCAGTACTTC. Encoded protein: CASSLAEGGNEQYF.

This clonotype turned up a few times. CDR3 sequence (DNA): TGTGCCAGCAGCTCCCCGGAGCGGGAGAGGGCTGAGCAGTTCTTC. Amino acids: CASSSPERERAEQFF. The chain has TRBV7-8 and TRBJ2-1, with 8 positions matching TRBD2. V lost 4 bases to trimming and J lost 9 bases; unmatched junction nucleotides: 11. Germline V gene data show CDR1 as SGHVS and CDR2 as FQNEAQ. This CDR3 has 15 residues.

This clonotype was found many times. This sequence joins TRBV28 and TRBJ2-7; D gene ambiguous. In germline, CDR1 is MDHEN, CDR2 SYDVKM. V was pared by 6 bases and J by 6 bases, with 18 bases between. This CDR3 is 14 amino acids long. CDR3 residues: CASRLPLDRGEQYF. DNA of the CDR3: TGTGCCAGCAGGCTACCCTTAGACCGCGGCGAGCAGTACTTC.

This clonotype was observed many times. The rearrangement links TRBV2 to TRBJ2-3, with D perhaps TRBD2 (5 bases). The V end was cut by 6 bases, the J end by 0 bases, with 16 bases between. CDR1 is SNHLY and CDR2 is FYNNEI in the germline V gene. The CDR3 has 16 amino acids. CDR3 bases: TGTGCCAGCAGCCCCACGAGGGCGCTTAGCACAGATACGCAGTATTTT. Translation: CASSPTRALSTDTQYF.

This clonotype was seen repeatedly, ten times or more. CDR3 amino acids: CASHIGTDTQYF. In DNA, the CDR3 is TGTGCCAGCCATATAGGGACAGATACGCAGTATTTT. The gene calls are TRBV2 and TRBJ2-3; D remains unclear. Per germline, CDR1 SNHLY and CDR2 FYNNEI. The CDR3 contains 12 residues. Trimming cost V 8 bases and J 3 bases, with 9 bases left between them.

This clonotype appeared many times. As DNA, the CDR3 is TGTGCCAGCAGTCTAACAGCGGGAGTGGGGACAGATACGCAGTATTTT. This translates into CASSLTAGVGTDTQYF. This chain connects TRBV6-1 to TRBJ2-3, with 8 bases lining up with TRBD2. The CDR3 loop spans 16 amino acids. Losses at the gene ends were 5 bases for V and 3 bases for J; bases not matched to a gene: 10. Germline V gene lookup returns CDR1 MNHNS and CDR2 SASEGT.

A word on this clonotype: This may be a read error: a much more frequent sequence differs by one nucleotide. The V call is TRBV6-2 or TRBV6-3, the J call TRBJ1-2; 8 bases line up with TRBD1. This CDR3 spans 15 amino acids. The V gene's germline CDR1 is MNHEY and CDR2 SVGEGT. The CDR3 DNA reads TGTGCCAGCAGTTCGTCGGGCAGGGGGCATAATGGCTGCACCTTC. The encoded protein is CASSSSGRGHNGCTF.

This clonotype was seen many times. The chain is built from TRBV24-1 and TRBJ2-5, with 7 bases that match TRBD1. Germline V CDR1 and CDR2: KGHDR, SFDVKD. This CDR3 comprises 15 residues. V was pared by 0 bases and J by 5 bases, with 5 bases of the junction left unmatched. DNA of the CDR3: TGTGCCACCAGTGATTTGAAAGGGGGCGGGGAGACCCAGTACTTC. Protein sequence: CATSDLKGGGETQYF.

The rearrangement uses TRBV20-1 and TRBJ2-5; perhaps TRBD2 as D (6 bases). This CDR3 is 13 amino acids long. Per germline, CDR1 DFQATT and CDR2 SNEGSKA (reference sequence). V gave up 6 bases and J gave up 2 bases, with 13 bases separating them. CDR3 sequence: CSAQGLKQETQYF. The CDR3 nucleotides read TGCAGTGCCCAGGGACTTAAACAAGAGACCCAGTACTTC.

There are a few counts of this clonotype. This chain links TRBV28 with TRBJ1-1; no definite D call. CDR1 is MDHEN and CDR2 is SYDVKM in the germline V gene. V lost 6 bases and J lost 2, with 13 bases in between. CDR3 length equals 14 residues. The CDR3 spells CASRQVRLNTEAFF. The CDR3 DNA is TGTGCCAGCAGGCAAGTGCGACTTAACACTGAAGCTTTCTTT.

This clonotype was recorded a few times. The chain uses TRBV7-2 and TRBJ2-2; possibly TRBD1 or TRBD2 for D (5 bases each). The CDR3 loop spans 16 amino acids. Germline V CDR1 and CDR2: SGHTA, FQGNSA. V lost 8 bases, J lost 4 bases, and 20 bases lay in between. CDR3 bases: TGTGCCAGCCAGCCTAGTGGGACGGCGGCCACCGGGGAGCTGTTTTTT. Translation gives CASQPSGTAATGELFF.

This clonotype occurred many times. The chain joins TRBV11-2 to TRBJ2-5; D may be TRBD1 (6 bases). V was pared by 5 bases and J by 2 bases, with 15 bases between. The germline V gene encodes CDR1 SGHAT and CDR2 FQNNGV. The length of the CDR3 is 15 residues. This CDR3 reads CASSRYDRQQETQYF. For the CDR3, the DNA is TGTGCCAGCAGCAGGTACGACAGGCAACAAGAGACCCAGTACTTC.

This chain links TRBV5-1 with TRBJ1-2, with 7 bases lining up with TRBD1. From germline, CDR1 is SGHRS and CDR2 YFSETQ. The CDR3 is 13 residues long. V gave up 4 bases and J gave up 3 bases; unmatched junction bases: 3. The CDR3 DNA sequence: TGCGCCAGCAGCGCCGACAGGGACTATGGCTACACCTTC. Its translation: CASSADRDYGYTF.

This clonotype occurred many times. The V gene is TRBV18, the J gene TRBJ2-5; D not certain. Trimming removed 0 bases from V and 2 bases from J, with 4 bases in between. CDR1 is KGHSH, CDR2 LQKENI, per germline. The CDR3 runs to 13 residues. Here the CDR3 reads CASSPPSQETQYF. Here the CDR3 DNA reads TGTGCCAGCTCACCACCCTCACAAGAGACCCAGTACTTC. The whole variable domain, filled in from reference TRBV18 and TRBJ2-5, reads NAGVMQNPRHLVRRRGQEARLRCSPMKGHSHVYWYRQLPEEGLKFMVYLQKENIIDESGMPKERFSAEFPKEGPSILRIQQVVRGDSAAYFCASSPPSQETQYFGPGTRLLVL.

This clonotype showed up many times. The gene calls are TRBV15 and TRBJ1-5; D is unclear. Germline-derived CDR1 and CDR2 are LNHNV and YYDKDF (reference sequence). V lost 1 base to trimming and J lost 9 bases, with 7 bases between them. The CDR3 contains 12 residues. The CDR3 region has the DNA TGTGCCACCAGCAGAGGCAAAGGGCCCCAGCATTTT. Its protein is CATSRGKGPQHF.

At least ten counts were recorded for this clonotype. The chain employs TRBV2 and TRBJ1-6; D is unresolved. With 5 bases removed from V and 0 bases from J, the gap between germline ends came to 11 bases. Germline V CDR1 and CDR2: SNHLY, FYNNEI. The CDR3 spans 16 residues. The CDR3: CASSIYGSSYNSPLHF. CDR3 bases: TGTGCCAGCAGTATCTACGGGAGCTCCTATAATTCACCCCTCCACTTT.

This clonotype has only a few counts. The chain carries TRBV19 and TRBJ2-5; 15 positions agree with TRBD2. Germline V gene data show CDR1 as LNHDA and CDR2 as SQIVND (reference sequence). V lost 5 bases and J lost 4; bases outside the gene matches: 5. This CDR3 contains 16 residues. The CDR3 DNA follows: TGTGCCAGTAGTCCGATGGGACTAGCGGGAGGAGAGACCCAGTACTTC. Translated, it gives CASSPMGLAGGETQYF.